This T cell receptor beta chain was recovered during a study of control samples from healthy donors and cancer patients. The data were produced by immunoSEQ multiplex PCR, yet TCRdb's version contains in-frame clones alone and is incomplete. The sample gives roughly 95,000 clones, roughly nine tenths of which show up once; roughly 0.92% is in the top ten. The table lists this clone with a count of one. The CDR3 covers 14 residues. CDR1 is GTSNPN and CDR2 is SVGIG in the germline V gene (reference sequence). The germline V and J ends were trimmed by 0 bases and 1 base, with 9 bases remaining between them.

V is TRBV30 and J is TRBJ1-1; D remains ambiguous. The TCR originated in a young woman in good health. Sequencing input: blood. The CDR3 nucleotides are TGTGCCTGGAGTGTCGTCCCGAGGAACACTGAAGCTTTCTTT. The encoded protein is CAWSVVPRNTEAFF.